The 30 T cell receptor beta chains in this list originate from one sample, sequenced in a study of blood T cell repertoires in COVID-19. Sequencing used immunoSEQ multiplex PCR; TCRdb keeps in-frame clones, though not all of them. The sample yields a few hundred thousand clones, just over 85% seen once. The source material was PBMCs or T cells enriched from blood (not recorded which). Receptors were obtained from a woman aged 18-29 years who had recovered from COVID-19.

This chain joins TRBV18 and TRBJ2-2; D not resolved. Trimming left V 0 bases short and J 3 bases short, with 11 bases between. The CDR3 is made up of 16 amino acids. Germline V gives CDR1 KGHSH, CDR2 LQKENI. The CDR3 protein is CASSPPRSSDTGELFF. The CDR3 region has the DNA TGTGCCAGCTCACCACCAAGGAGCTCCGACACCGGGGAGCTGTTTTTT.

This rearrangement joins TRBV27 to TRBJ1-2, with D maybe TRBD1 (5 bases). Germline V CDR1 and CDR2: MNHEY, SMNVEV (reference sequence). Trimming removed 3 bases at V and 2 bases at J, with 7 bases between. CDR3 length: 13 residues. In DNA, the CDR3 is TGTGCCAGCAGTTTCCAGGGAAACTATGGCTACACCTTC. Translating it yields CASSFQGNYGYTF.

V usage is TRBV30 and J usage is TRBJ1-3; D is unresolved. The CDR3 loop spans 13 amino acids. Germline-derived CDR1 and CDR2 are GTSNPN and SVGIG (reference sequence). Trimming took 1 base from V and 2 from J, leaving 6 bases between them. This CDR3 reads CAWSALTGNTIYF. As DNA, the CDR3 is TGTGCCTGGAGTGCGTTAACTGGAAACACCATATATTTT.

The rearrangement joins TRBV29-1 to TRBJ2-1; TRBD2 matches 16 bases. Germline V CDR1 and CDR2: SQVTM, ANQGSEA. The junction had 9 bases not matched to a gene; V was cut back by 3 bases and J by 7 bases. The CDR3 spans 17 residues. This chain's CDR3 is CSVEGTSGGAESNEQFF. CDR3 nucleotide sequence: TGCAGCGTTGAGGGGACTAGCGGGGGGGCTGAAAGTAATGAGCAGTTCTTC.

V is TRBV5-1 and J is TRBJ2-7; 12 bases agree with TRBD1. Germline-derived CDR1 and CDR2 are SGHRS and YFSETQ. The CDR3 spans 17 residues. V dropped 0 bases and J dropped 5; count of bases not matched to a gene: 9. The CDR3 sequence: CASSLVSGTGGTDEQYF. CDR3 DNA sequence: TGCGCCAGCAGCTTGGTTTCTGGGACAGGGGGCACGGACGAGCAGTACTTC.

V is TRBV29-1 and J is TRBJ2-3; TRBD2 might be the D (5 bases). V lost 4 bases to trimming and J lost 3 bases, with 14 bases between them. The CDR3 contains 14 residues. CDR1 and CDR2 from the germline V gene are SQVTM and ANQGSEA. Here the CDR3 DNA reads TGCAGCGTTGGGGCAAGGACTGAGACAGATACGCAGTATTTT. It is translated as CSVGARTETDTQYF.

The chain couples TRBV5-1 to TRBJ2-5; 16 nucleotides match TRBD2. This CDR3 has 15 amino acids. Trimming removed 8 bases from V and 3 bases from J; junction bases left unmatched: 4. Germline V gives CDR1 SGHRS, CDR2 YFSETQ. CDR3 sequence: CASGTSGRAEETQYF. As DNA, the CDR3 is TGCGCCAGTGGGACTAGCGGGAGGGCTGAAGAGACCCAGTACTTC.

The chain couples TRBV30 to TRBJ2-3; 7 bases line up with TRBD2. From germline, CDR1 is GTSNPN and CDR2 SVGIG (reference sequence). V was clipped by 0 bases and J by 3 bases; unmatched bases: 6. This CDR3 region has 15 residues. CDR3 sequence: CAWSVSSGTTDTQYF. The DNA of the CDR3 is TGTGCCTGGAGTGTATCCAGCGGGACGACAGATACGCAGTATTTT.

This clone was seen just once. V usage is TRBV18 and J usage is TRBJ1-1; no reliable D call. The V end was cut by 5 bases, the J end by 5 bases, with 6 bases between. Germline CDR1 is KGHSH and CDR2 is LQKENI. The CDR3 has 11 amino acids. CDR3 sequence reads: CASSTGTEAFF. In DNA, the CDR3 is TGTGCCAGCTCAACGGGTACTGAAGCTTTCTTT.

The J gene is TRBJ1-2, the V gene TRBV5-1, with D possibly TRBD1 on 5 matching bases. The germline gives CDR1 SGHRS, CDR2 YFSETQ. With 4 bases removed from V and 4 bases from J, the gap between germline ends came to 14 bases. The length of the CDR3 is 14 residues. CDR3 sequence (DNA): TGCGCCAGCAGCCCCGGCGACAGAACCTATGGCTACACCTTC. Its translation is CASSPGDRTYGYTF.

V gene TRBV30 combines with J gene TRBJ2-5; 7 nucleotides match TRBD2. CDR3 length equals 17 residues. V dropped 0 bases and J dropped 1; count of bases not matched to a gene: 11. Germline V gives CDR1 GTSNPN, CDR2 SVGIG (reference sequence). The CDR3 bases are TGTGCCTGGAGTGTACCTCCTTTCGGGAGGCTCCAAGAGACCCAGTACTTC. It specifies CAWSVPPFGRLQETQYF.

This chain links TRBV30 with TRBJ2-3; maybe TRBD2 (6 bases). In germline, CDR1 is GTSNPN, CDR2 SVGIG (reference sequence). Trimming removed 4 bases from V and 5 bases from J, with 10 bases in between. CDR3 length: 12 residues. The CDR3: CAWNVGGDTQYF. The CDR3, as DNA: TGTGCCTGGAACGTGGGGGGAGATACGCAGTATTTT. The full variable domain, with the rest looked up from reference TRBV30 and TRBJ2-3, is SQTIHQWPATLVQPVGSPLSLECTVEGTSNPNLYWYRQAAGRGLQLLFYSVGIGQISSEVPQNLSASRPQDRQFILSSKKLLLSDSGFYLCAWNVGGDTQYFGPGTRLTVL.

The chain recombines TRBV10-3 with TRBJ1-1; no definite D call. Trimming pared 1 base from V and 8 bases from J, leaving 11 bases between. Germline assignment: CDR1 ENHRY and CDR2 SYGVKD. This CDR3 spans 13 amino acids. CDR3 DNA: TGTGCCATCAGTGAGTTCCGTGAGGAAGAAGCTTTCTTT. This gives the protein CAISEFREEEAFF.

The V gene is TRBV6-6, the J gene TRBJ2-5, with TRBD1 identical over 8 bases. The V and J ends lost 6 bases and 5 bases, in that order; junction bases with no gene match: 5. CDR3 length: 13 amino acids. CDR1 and CDR2 from the germline V gene are MNHNY and SVGAGI (reference sequence). The CDR3 protein is CASRGQGGETQYF. CDR3 sequence (DNA): TGTGCCAGCAGAGGACAGGGCGGGGAGACCCAGTACTTC.

V and J are TRBV7-9 and TRBJ1-1; TRBD1 might be the D (5 bases). CDR3 length equals 13 residues. Germline lookup yields CDR1 SEHNR and CDR2 FQNEAQ (reference sequence). V was cut by 6 bases and J by 3 bases, with 11 bases left in between. This chain's CDR3 is CASSYPGDTEAFF. Here the CDR3 DNA reads TGTGCCAGCAGTTATCCGGGGGACACTGAAGCTTTCTTT.

This rearrangement joins TRBV5-4 to TRBJ1-4; 9 nucleotides align to TRBD1. Germline V gene data show CDR1 as SGHNT and CDR2 as YYREEE (reference sequence). V trimming: 4 bases; J trimming: 2 bases; junction bases outside the gene matches: 3. This CDR3 region has 15 residues. The CDR3 sequence: CASSQDRGTNEKLFF. CDR3 coding DNA: TGTGCCAGCAGCCAGGACAGGGGCACTAATGAAAAACTGTTTTTT. Together with reference TRBV5-4 and TRBJ1-4, the CDR3 gives the full variable domain: ETGVTQSPTHLIKTRGQQVTLRCSSQSGHNTVSWYQQALGQGPQFIFQYYREEENGRGNFPPRFSGLQFPNYSSELNVNALELDDSALYLCASSQDRGTNEKLFFGSGTQLSVL.

This clone was seen more than once but under ten times. The V and J genes are TRBV11-2 and TRBJ2-2, with TRBD2 matching over 9 bases. The CDR3 is made up of 15 amino acids. The V gene end was trimmed by 6 bases and the J gene end by 3 bases; junction bases not matched to a gene: 5. Germline V lookup: CDR1 SGHAT, CDR2 FQNNGV. DNA of the CDR3: TGTGCCAGCAGGGACCGACTAGCGGACACCGGGGAGCTGTTTTTT. Its protein product is CASRDRLADTGELFF.

This clone appeared once. This chain connects TRBV7-8 to TRBJ2-5, with 9 bases lining up with TRBD2. The CDR3 is made up of 17 amino acids. Trimming at V came to 2 bases and at J to 4 bases, leaving 11 bases not matched to a gene. Germline loops: CDR1 SGHVS, CDR2 FQNEAQ. The CDR3 reads CASSLPRGRARLETQYF. CDR3 coding DNA: TGTGCCAGCAGCTTACCGCGCGGGAGGGCCCGGTTAGAGACCCAGTACTTC.

The gene calls are TRBV5-1 and TRBJ1-2; D gene unclear. Germline lookup yields CDR1 SGHRS and CDR2 YFSETQ. The CDR3 runs 14 residues. V dropped 4 bases and J dropped 7 bases, with 17 bases sitting between them. The CDR3 region is CASSLNSPSSGYTF. The CDR3 region has the DNA TGCGCCAGCAGCCTGAACAGTCCCAGCAGTGGCTACACCTTC.

The chain recombines TRBV11-2 with TRBJ1-1, with D possibly being TRBD1 (5 bases). Germline-derived CDR1 and CDR2 are SGHAT and FQNNGV. The CDR3 runs 15 residues. Trimming took off 4 bases at V and 3 bases at J, with 15 bases between the two ends. Here the CDR3 reads CASSSNLQGYTEAFF. In DNA form, the CDR3 reads TGTGCCAGCAGCTCAAACCTTCAGGGATACACTGAAGCTTTCTTT.

V usage is TRBV19 and J usage is TRBJ1-4; no clear D. There are 13 residues in the CDR3. Germline assignment: CDR1 LNHDA and CDR2 SQIVND (reference sequence). V was clipped by 5 bases and J by 3 bases, with 7 bases between them. CDR3 in DNA: TGTGCCAGTAGTGACCGGGCTAATGAAAAACTGTTTTTT. Translating it yields CASSDRANEKLFF.

V and J are TRBV5-1 and TRBJ2-1, with 10 nucleotides matching TRBD1. The germline gives CDR1 SGHRS, CDR2 YFSETQ. J was trimmed by 7 bases and V by 1 base; bases with no gene match: 8. This CDR3 region has 16 residues. This CDR3 reads CASSLSAGTGVNEQFF. The CDR3, as DNA: TGCGCCAGCAGCTTGTCGGCCGGGACAGGGGTTAATGAGCAGTTCTTC.

The chain employs TRBV30 and TRBJ1-3, with D perhaps TRBD1 (6 bases). Deletions cut 3 bases from V and 0 bases from J, with 12 bases between. This CDR3 has 15 amino acids. Germline V gene data show CDR1 as GTSNPN and CDR2 as SVGIG (reference sequence). CDR3 loop: CAWSYGQSSGNTIYF. CDR3 bases: TGTGCCTGGAGCTACGGACAGAGCTCTGGAAACACCATATATTTT.

The J gene is TRBJ2-1, the V gene TRBV7-2; the D gene is possibly TRBD2 (5 bases). Trimming removed 5 bases from V and 13 bases from J, with 15 bases in between. Germline CDR1 is SGHTA and CDR2 is FQGNSA. This CDR3 comprises 12 residues. The CDR3 region is CASSGQTMPQFF. CDR3 DNA sequence: TGTGCCAGCAGCGGTCAGACTATGCCTCAGTTCTTC. The full variable domain, its missing parts supplied by reference TRBV7-2 and TRBJ2-1, is GAGVSQSPSNKVTEKGKDVELRCDPISGHTALYWYRQSLGQGLEFLIYFQGNSAPDKSGLPSDRFSAERTGGSVSTLTIQRTQQEDSAVYLCASSGQTMPQFFGPGTRLTVL.

This rearrangement joins TRBV28 to TRBJ2-5; 7 bases match TRBD2. The CDR3 contains 15 residues. The germline V gene encodes CDR1 MDHEN and CDR2 SYDVKM. Trimming at V came to 3 bases and at J to 5 bases, leaving 9 bases not matched to a gene. CDR3 in amino acids: CASSFTGGREETQYF. The DNA for the CDR3 is TGTGCCAGCAGTTTCACGGGAGGAAGGGAGGAGACCCAGTACTTC.

The chain employs TRBV30 and TRBJ1-2; 9 bases match TRBD1. The CDR3 is 15 residues long. J lost 4 bases, V lost 3 bases, and 9 bases had no gene match. CDR1 is GTSNPN, CDR2 SVGIG, per germline (reference sequence). CDR3 sequence (DNA): TGTGCCTGGAGCGGGGCGGGACAGGGCGCCTATGGCTACACCTTC. As protein: CAWSGAGQGAYGYTF.

As concerns this clone: One end of the junction is discordant with germline, which a read error may explain. The chain carries TRBV18 and TRBJ2-2; 10 bases line up with TRBD2. Germline V gene sequence: CDR1 KGHSH, CDR2 LQKENI. There are 15 residues in the CDR3. The CDR3 DNA is TGTGCCAGCTCACCAGGACTAGCGGCAACCGAGGAGCTGTTTTTT. It translates to CASSPGLAATEELFF. Variable domain in full (rest from reference TRBV18 and TRBJ2-2): NAGVMQNPRHLVRRRGQEARLRCSPMKGHSHVYWYRQLPEEGLKFMVYLQKENIIDESGMPKERFSAEFPKEGPSILRIQQVVRGDSAAYFCASSPGLAATEELFFGEGSRLTVL.

The chain combines TRBV3-1 (or the pseudogene TRBV3-2) with TRBJ2-2; TRBD1 is a possible D gene (5 bases). The CDR3 consists of 15 residues. Between the trimmed V and J ends, which lost 3 bases and 5 bases, there was a span of 13 bases. Germline loops: CDR1 LGHDT, CDR2 YNNKEL (reference sequence). CDR3 amino acids: CASSHRVTATGELFF. The CDR3 nucleotides read TGTGCCAGCAGCCATCGGGTGACAGCTACCGGGGAGCTGTTTTTT.

CDR3 DNA: TGTGCCAGCAGCCTCGGGACAGCCAGCTATGGCTACACCTTC. Translation gives CASSLGTASYGYTF. This chain joins TRBV3-1 (or the pseudogene TRBV3-2) and TRBJ1-2, with TRBD1 identical over 7 bases. The CDR3 consists of 14 residues. Germline V gene sequence: CDR1 LGHDT, CDR2 YNNKEL (reference sequence). V was clipped by 4 bases and J by 4 bases; unmatched bases: 6.

The sample holds a few counts of this clone. The chain is built from TRBV30 and TRBJ1-6; D not certain. The CDR3 length is 14 residues. In germline, CDR1 is GTSNPN, CDR2 SVGIG (reference sequence). The V end was cut by 0 bases, the J end by 4 bases, with 7 bases between. The CDR3 DNA is TGTGCCTGGAGTGTACGAGTTTATAATTCACCCCTCCACTTT. Its protein is CAWSVRVYNSPLHF. Based on the CDR3 plus reference TRBV30 and TRBJ1-6, the full variable domain is SQTIHQWPATLVQPVGSPLSLECTVEGTSNPNLYWYRQAAGRGLQLLFYSVGIGQISSEVPQNLSASRPQDRQFILSSKKLLLSDSGFYLCAWSVRVYNSPLHFGNGTRLTVT.